This T cell receptor beta chain was obtained from a study of shared clonotypes between healthy human individuals. Losses at the gene ends were 5 bases for V and 0 bases for J; bases not matched to a gene: 7. Germline CDR1 is SGHAT and CDR2 is FQNNGV. The CDR3 length is 15 residues. Assay: immunoSEQ multiplex PCR; the TCRdb copy retains only in-frame clones and omits some. This table holds 400,000 to 600,000 clones, roughly 95% found once. Specimen: naive CD4+ T cells sorted from blood. Subset in this sample: CD45RA+ positively selected. The chain links TRBV11-2 to TRBJ2-7; 7 positions agree with TRBD1. This receptor was obtained from a woman in her thirties in good health. CDR3 in DNA: TGTGCCAGCAGCATGACCGGGACAGTCTCCTACGAGCAGTACTTC. It is translated as CASSMTGTVSYEQYF.